This passage covers 29 T cell receptor beta chains from one sample sequenced in a study of T cells in Graves' hyperthyroidism and ophthalmopathy. Amplification of TCR beta CDR3 regions used RNA as the template. The TCR CDR3 was amplified in a first-round RT-PCR using the HTBI primer set. MiXCR was run by TCRdb on the multiplex PCR reads, yielding one entry per CDR3 protein. The sample holds 650,000 to 800,000 distinct CDR3 sequences, 45% seen once. Material for sequencing was peripheral blood or thyroid tissue (not recorded which). The receptors stem from an adult man with Graves' disease, either hyperthyroidism or ophthalmopathy (not recorded which).

This clonotype was detected only a few times. The CDR3 DNA is TGTGCCAGCAGTGACCAGGCCCGCTCTGGGGCCAACGTCCTGACTTTC. Residues: CASSDQARSGANVLTF. The chain links TRBV6-4 to TRBJ2-6; no clear D. Between the trimmed V and J ends, which lost 2 bases and 0 bases, there was a span of 8 bases. Germline lookup yields CDR1 MRHNA and CDR2 SNTAGT. This CDR3 region has 16 residues.

In this sample, this clonotype turned up once. Compared with germline, one end of the junction differs, possibly owing to a read error. J is TRBJ1-6 and V is TRBV25-1, with TRBD1 as a possible D gene (5 bases). This CDR3 region has 16 residues. Germline lookup yields CDR1 MGHDK and CDR2 SYGVNS. The DNA of the CDR3 is TGCGCCAGCAGCTCCAACTTGGGCGCCGGGGGTTCACCCCTCCACTTT. Translation: CASSSNLGAGGSPLHF.

Ten or more counts support this clonotype. The genes are TRBV15 and TRBJ1-1; no clear D. V was trimmed by 1 base and J by 0 bases, leaving 9 bases between them. The CDR3 is made up of 15 amino acids. Germline V lookup: CDR1 LNHNV, CDR2 YYDKDF (reference sequence). This chain's CDR3 is CATSRGAGMNTEAFF. CDR3 nucleotides: TGTGCCACCAGCAGAGGAGCAGGAATGAACACTGAAGCTTTCTTT.

This sequence joins TRBV20-1 and TRBJ1-6, with TRBD1 as a possible D gene (6 bases). The CDR3 runs 16 residues. Per germline, CDR1 DFQATT and CDR2 SNEGSKA (reference sequence). V lost 5 bases to trimming and J lost 2 bases, with 16 bases between them. The CDR3 sequence: CSAYGPDRTYNSPLHF. Here the CDR3 DNA reads TGCAGTGCTTATGGGCCCGACAGGACCTATAATTCACCCCTCCACTTT.

At least ten counts were recorded for this clonotype. This chain joins TRBV6-5 and TRBJ1-6; no definite D call. CDR1 and CDR2 from the germline V gene are MNHEY and SVGAGI. V was shortened by 6 bases and J by 8 bases, with 17 bases between the two germline ends. The CDR3 extends over 15 amino acids. CDR3 DNA sequence: TGTGCCAGCAGGGCGGAATGGGGTACGCATTCACCCCTCCACTTT. It yields the protein CASRAEWGTHSPLHF.

This clonotype was picked up many times. An end of the junction does not agree with germline; a read error may underlie this. This chain uses TRBV10-2 with TRBJ1-5; no clear D gene. Germline lookup yields CDR1 WSHSY and CDR2 SAAADI. This CDR3 contains 15 residues. The CDR3 region has the DNA TGCGCCAGTAGTGGGGATCGCTTACCGTATCAGCCCCAGCATTTT. Its translation is CASSGDRLPYQPQHF.

This clonotype was picked up a small number of times. The V and J genes are TRBV20-1 and TRBJ1-1, with unresolved D. CDR1 is DFQATT and CDR2 is SNEGSKA in the germline V gene (reference sequence). V lost 1 base to trimming and J lost 3 bases, with 9 bases between them. The CDR3 totals 13 residues. The CDR3 loop is CSARVPSDTEAFF. DNA for the CDR3: TGCAGTGCTAGAGTTCCGTCGGACACTGAAGCTTTCTTT.

A few counts support this clonotype. The chain employs TRBV7-8 and TRBJ2-7, with TRBD2 as a possible D gene (6 bases). From germline, CDR1 is SGHVS and CDR2 FQNEAQ. V lost 1 base and J lost 3, with 13 bases in between. The CDR3 covers 15 residues. CDR3 amino acids: CASSLGRGKDYEQYF. The CDR3 region has the DNA TGTGCCAGCAGCTTAGGACGGGGGAAAGACTACGAGCAGTACTTC.

CDR3 region: CASSFAANNSPLHF. Here the CDR3 DNA reads TGTGCCAGCAGCTTCGCCGCTAATAATTCACCCCTCCACTTT. The chain carries TRBV7-4 and TRBJ1-6; D not resolved. Trimming removed 3 bases from V and 5 bases from J, with 8 bases in between. Germline assignment: CDR1 SGHVT and CDR2 SQSDAQ. The CDR3 is 14 residues long. The variable domain in full, with the rest retrieved from reference TRBV7-4 and TRBJ1-6, is GAGVSQSPRYKVAKRGRDVALRCDSISGHVTLYWYRQTLGQGSEVLTYSQSDAQRDKSGRPSGRFSAERPERSVSTLKIQRTEQGDSAVYLCASSFAANNSPLHFGNGTRLTVT.

The chain links TRBV7-9 to TRBJ2-5; D gene unclear. The ends were cut back, 1 base at V and 5 bases at J, with 11 bases in the middle. CDR3 length equals 14 residues. Per germline, CDR1 SEHNR and CDR2 FQNEAQ (reference sequence). The CDR3 nucleotides read TGTGCCAGCAGCTTAGGTACGGCCGGGGAGACCCAGTACTTC. Translated, it gives CASSLGTAGETQYF.

Concerning this clonotype: At one end the junction does not follow the germline gene, possibly because of a read error. The chain employs TRBV7-9 and TRBJ1-1; TRBD1 might be the D (5 bases). The CDR3 is 14 residues long. CDR1 is SEHNR and CDR2 is FQNEAQ in the germline V gene (reference sequence). The CDR3 loop is CASSFGGPNTEASF. For the CDR3, the DNA is TGTGCCAGCAGCTTTGGGGGTCCGAACACTGAAGCTTCCTTT.

This clonotype was observed at least ten times. CDR3 sequence: CSVGAPGGEQYF. The CDR3 nucleotides are TGCAGCGTTGGAGCCCCAGGGGGCGAGCAGTACTTC. The chain links TRBV29-1 to TRBJ2-7, with TRBD1 matching over 7 bases. The CDR3 spans 12 residues. In germline, CDR1 is SQVTM, CDR2 ANQGSEA. After removal of 4 bases from V and 6 bases from J, the junction contained 6 bases not matched to a gene.

The chain combines TRBV29-1 with TRBJ2-6; the D call may be TRBD1 or TRBD2 (5 bases each). Germline V CDR1 and CDR2: SQVTM, ANQGSEA. Trimming removed 6 bases at V and 14 bases at J, with 11 bases between. CDR3 size: 10 residues. The CDR3 sequence is CSVVGDLLTF. CDR3 nucleotides: TGCAGCGTAGTAGGGGACCTCCTGACTTTC.

Concerning this clonotype itself: An end of the junction does not agree with germline; a read error may underlie this. This sequence joins TRBV12-3 or TRBV12-4 and TRBJ2-5; TRBD2 agrees at 9 bases. The CDR3 length is 17 residues. This CDR3 reads CAISESQGLAGQETQYF. As DNA, the CDR3 is TGTGCCATCAGTGAGTCGCAGGGACTAGCAGGCCAAGAGACCCAGTACTTC.

Comment on this clonotype: A junction end diverges from the germline sequence, so it may reflect a read error. This chain links TRBV5-4 with TRBJ1-2; D is unresolved. CDR1 is SGHNT, CDR2 YYREEE, per germline (reference sequence). This CDR3 is built from 18 residues. The CDR3 nucleotides are TGCGCCAGCAGCCAAGAGGCATGGAAGTCGGGATTTAACTATGGCTACACCTTC. Translated: CASSQEAWKSGFNYGYTF. Full variable domain (outside the CDR3, taken from reference TRBV5-4 and TRBJ1-2): ETGVTQSPTHLIKTRGQQVTLRCSSQSGHNTVSWYQQALGQGPQFIFQYYREEENGRGNFPPRFSGLQFPNYSSELNVNALELDDSALYLCASSQEAWKSGFNYGYTFGSGTRLTVV.

The chain couples TRBV10-1 to TRBJ1-2; D uncertain. The CDR3 runs to 11 residues. V gave up 4 bases and J gave up 9 bases, with 9 bases separating them. In germline, CDR1 is WNHNN, CDR2 SYGVQD (reference sequence). The DNA for the CDR3 is TGCGCCAGCAGTGTGAGGCAGAGCTACACCTTC. This encodes CASSVRQSYTF.

V and J are TRBV29-1 and TRBJ2-7, with D tentatively TRBD1 (5 bases). V shed 4 bases and J shed 4 bases, with 23 bases lying between them. The length of the CDR3 is 16 residues. Looked up from germline, CDR1 is SQVTM and CDR2 is ANQGSEA. CDR3 in amino acids: CSVGVAGRFLPYEQYF. CDR3 nucleotides: TGCAGCGTTGGGGTAGCAGGGCGCTTTCTTCCGTACGAGCAGTACTTC.

The chain couples TRBV28 to TRBJ2-5, with D hard to call. Germline V gene data show CDR1 as MDHEN and CDR2 as SYDVKM. The germline V and J ends were trimmed by 3 bases and 2 bases, with 16 bases remaining between them. CDR3 length equals 16 residues. The DNA of the CDR3 is TGTGCCAGCAGTTTTTCGGGCGTGGGATCTCAAGAGACCCAGTACTTC. As protein: CASSFSGVGSQETQYF.

The rearrangement joins TRBV7-6 to TRBJ2-7; D possibly uses TRBD1 or TRBD2 (5 bases each). V was pared by 2 bases and J by 2 bases, with 13 bases between. Germline loops: CDR1 SGHVS, CDR2 FNYEAQ. The CDR3 loop spans 15 amino acids. The CDR3 loop is CASSLSGVGAYEQYF. CDR3 bases: TGTGCCAGCAGCTTAAGCGGAGTAGGGGCCTACGAGCAGTACTTC.

The table lists this clonotype with many counts. CDR3 in amino acids: CASQQAYYGYTF. The CDR3 nucleotides read TGTGCCAGCCAACAGGCTTACTATGGCTACACCTTC. The chain joins TRBV7-9 to TRBJ1-2, with a tentative D call TRBD1 (5 bases). This CDR3 contains 12 residues. Germline CDR1 reads SEHNR; CDR2 reads FQNEAQ (reference sequence). With 8 bases removed from V and 3 bases from J, the gap between germline ends came to 10 bases.

The table lists this clonotype with a few counts. V and J are TRBV6-5 and TRBJ1-1; D is unresolved. The V gene's germline CDR1 is MNHEY and CDR2 SVGAGI. Trimming removed 6 bases from V and 3 bases from J, with 23 bases in between. The CDR3 extends over 17 amino acids. In nucleotides, the CDR3 is TGTGCCAGCAGCCTCTTAAACAGCCGTCTGAAATACACTGAAGCTTTCTTT. Its protein is CASSLLNSRLKYTEAFF.

The CDR3 coding sequence is TGCAGCAGTGAAGGAGGGACAGCTCTCTATGGCTACACCTTC. Its translation: CSSEGGTALYGYTF. The rearrangement links TRBV29-1 to TRBJ1-2, with 7 bases lining up with TRBD1. Germline trimming cut 8 bases from V and 4 bases from J; bases unmatched to any gene: 13. The CDR3 has 14 residues. The germline gives CDR1 SQVTM, CDR2 ANQGSEA.

In the case of this clonotype: A read error may produce the germline difference seen at one junction end. The chain employs TRBV6-1 and TRBJ1-1; TRBD1 might be the D (5 bases). CDR1 and CDR2 (germline): MNHNS, SASEGT. This CDR3 contains 14 residues. CDR3 bases: TGTGCCGGCAGGGAAACAGGTATGAACACTGAAGCTTTCTTT. Translation: CAGRETGMNTEAFF.

This rearrangement joins TRBV7-9 to TRBJ2-7; a weak D match, TRBD1 (5 bases). The CDR3 is 15 residues long. CDR1 SEHNR and CDR2 FQNEAQ come from the germline V gene (reference sequence). The ends were cut back, 6 bases at V and 1 base at J, with 16 bases in the middle. The CDR3 sequence is CASSFETVRSYEQYF. In DNA, the CDR3 is TGTGCCAGCAGTTTTGAGACAGTACGATCCTACGAGCAGTACTTC.

This clonotype turned up a few times. This chain links TRBV20-1 with TRBJ1-3; possible D gene TRBD1, 5 bases. This CDR3 is 15 amino acids long. V was cut by 1 base and J by 0 bases, with 10 bases left in between. Germline values: CDR1 DFQATT, CDR2 SNEGSKA (reference sequence). The CDR3 DNA reads as TGCAGTGCTAGAGTTACAGGTGACTCTGGAAACACCATATATTTT. Translation gives CSARVTGDSGNTIYF.

The chain employs TRBV6-6 and TRBJ2-7; 8 nucleotides agree with TRBD1. This CDR3 region has 14 residues. From germline, CDR1 is MNHNY and CDR2 SVGAGI (reference sequence). The junction had 3 bases not matched to a gene; V was cut back by 5 bases and J by 0 bases. The CDR3 is CASSRTGNSYEQYF. The CDR3 nucleotides read TGTGCCAGCAGTAGGACAGGGAACTCCTACGAGCAGTACTTC.

J is TRBJ2-2 and V is TRBV24-1, with D possibly TRBD2 on 5 matching bases. Trimming removed 8 bases at V and 4 bases at J, with 13 bases between. Germline V gene lookup returns CDR1 KGHDR and CDR2 SFDVKD. This CDR3 is built from 14 residues. The CDR3 sequence is CATMREGRTGELFF. The CDR3 bases are TGTGCCACCATGAGGGAAGGGCGCACCGGGGAGCTGTTTTTT.

The J gene is TRBJ1-3, the V gene TRBV11-2, with a tentative D call TRBD1 (6 bases). The germline CDR1 and CDR2 sequences are SGHAT and FQNNGV. The CDR3 contains 15 residues. V was trimmed by 5 bases and J by 6 bases, leaving 17 bases between them. The CDR3 nucleotides read TGTGCCAGCAGCGTAGGGGGTCATACGACAAACACCATATATTTT. It translates to CASSVGGHTTNTIYF. The full variable domain, completed using reference TRBV11-2 and TRBJ1-3, is EAGVAQSPRYKIIEKRQSVAFWCNPISGHATLYWYQQILGQGPKLLIQFQNNGVVDDSQLPKDRFSAERLKGVDSTLKIQPAKLEDSAVYLCASSVGGHTTNTIYFGEGSWLTVV.

V usage is TRBV9 and J usage is TRBJ1-4; D is possibly TRBD1 (6 bases). The V and J ends lost 4 bases and 2 bases respectively, with 18 bases between them. The CDR3 length is 17 residues. The germline gives CDR1 SGDLS, CDR2 YYNGEE. The CDR3 DNA reads as TGTGCCAGCAGCTTTGGCCAGGGGCTGTTGACTAATGAAAAACTGTTTTTT. Encoded protein: CASSFGQGLLTNEKLFF.